These 21 T cell receptor beta chains were sequenced from one sample in a study of cytomegalovirus exposure and HLA in healthy donors. Primers: 60 Vbeta forward and 13 Jbeta reverse. Generated by immunoSEQ multiplex PCR, the TCRdb table keeps only in-frame clones and is missing some. The sample carries roughly 160,000 clones, roughly 82% recorded once. Sequencing used PBMCs. The receptors were sampled from a man in his forties or fifties in good health and CMV-seropositive.

The chain employs TRBV14 and TRBJ2-7; 7 nucleotides match TRBD1. V lost 4 bases, J lost 0 bases, and 15 bases stayed unmatched. This CDR3 comprises 18 residues. Germline lookup yields CDR1 SGHDN and CDR2 FVKESK. The CDR3 DNA follows: TGTGCCAGCAGCCTTTACGCTCCGACAGGGTACAGCTCCTACGAGCAGTACTTC. Encoded protein: CASSLYAPTGYSSYEQYF. Full variable domain (rest looked up from reference TRBV14 and TRBJ2-7): EAGVTQFPSHSVIEKGQTVTLRCDPISGHDNLYWYRRVMGKEIKFLLHFVKESKQDESGMPNNRFLAERTGGTYSTLKVQPAELEDSGVYFCASSLYAPTGYSSYEQYFGPGTRLTVT.

V and J are TRBV5-4 and TRBJ1-1, with D maybe TRBD1 (6 bases). V lost 3 bases and J lost 0, with 12 bases in between. Germline V CDR1 and CDR2: SGHNT, YYREEE (reference sequence). CDR3 length equals 15 residues. CDR3 sequence (DNA): TGTGCCAGCAGCTCTAGGACAGCTTTGAACACTGAAGCTTTCTTT. This codes for CASSSRTALNTEAFF.

The chain uses TRBV4-2 and TRBJ2-7; weak D call: TRBD2 (6 bases). Germline CDR1 is LGHNA and CDR2 is YNFKEQ. Trimming stripped 1 base from V and 6 bases from J, with 13 bases between. The CDR3 sequence is 14 residues long. CDR3 DNA: TGTGCCAGCAGCCAAGGGGACTCCCGCCCCGAGCAGTACTTC. It is translated as CASSQGDSRPEQYF.

The chain combines TRBV28 with TRBJ1-2; 7 positions agree with TRBD1. CDR3 length: 15 residues. CDR1 and CDR2 (germline): MDHEN, SYDVKM. The trim removed 5 bases at V and 4 bases at J, leaving 10 bases unmatched. For the CDR3, the DNA is TGTGCCAGCAGTCTTCCCCCGGGACAGCTCTATGGCTACACCTTC. Its translation: CASSLPPGQLYGYTF.

The chain links TRBV7-2 to TRBJ1-1; tentatively, D is TRBD1 (6 bases). V was trimmed by 2 bases and J by 0 bases, leaving 13 bases between them. The CDR3 spans 16 residues. Germline V gene sequence: CDR1 SGHTA, CDR2 FQGNSA. Here the CDR3 DNA reads TGTGCCAGCAGCTTAAACAAGGGGGTGGTGAACACTGAAGCTTTCTTT. Residues: CASSLNKGVVNTEAFF. Variable domain in full (rest from reference TRBV7-2 and TRBJ1-1): GAGVSQSPSNKVTEKGKDVELRCDPISGHTALYWYRQSLGQGLEFLIYFQGNSAPDKSGLPSDRFSAERTGGSVSTLTIQRTQQEDSAVYLCASSLNKGVVNTEAFFGQGTRLTVV.

The rearrangement uses TRBV19 and TRBJ1-1; 9 positions match TRBD1. CDR1 LNHDA and CDR2 SQIVND come from the germline V gene (reference sequence). This CDR3 is 13 amino acids long. V gave up 3 bases and J gave up 11 bases; unmatched junction bases: 7. The CDR3, as DNA: TGTGCCAGTAGTATTAACGGACAGGGGAGTGCTTTCTTT. As protein: CASSINGQGSAFF.

The J gene is TRBJ1-1, the V gene TRBV19; D is unclear. This CDR3 has 13 residues. CDR1 is LNHDA, CDR2 SQIVND, per germline (reference sequence). V shed 11 bases and J shed 0 bases, with 13 bases lying between them. The CDR3 spells CAAAPELNTEAFF. CDR3 DNA: TGTGCCGCCGCCCCAGAATTGAACACTGAAGCTTTCTTT.

The gene calls are TRBV7-6 and TRBJ2-1, with 8 bases that match TRBD1. Trimming cost V 5 bases and J 8 bases; bases outside gene matches: 20. Germline CDR1 SGHVS, CDR2 FNYEAQ. The CDR3 is 18 amino acids. CDR3 amino acids: CASSLGQGYLGEYDEQFF. DNA for the CDR3: TGTGCCAGCAGCCTCGGACAGGGCTATCTCGGAGAATACGATGAGCAGTTCTTC.

This chain joins TRBV6-5 and TRBJ2-2; D is undetermined. CDR1 is MNHEY and CDR2 is SVGAGI in the germline V gene. Between the trimmed V and J ends, which lost 2 bases and 1 base, there was a span of 8 bases. The length of the CDR3 is 15 residues. The CDR3 loop is CASSYRWQNTGELFF. The CDR3 DNA reads TGTGCCAGCAGTTACCGTTGGCAGAACACCGGGGAGCTGTTTTTT.

V usage is TRBV18 and J usage is TRBJ2-3, with D perhaps matching TRBD2 (5 bases). CDR1 is KGHSH, CDR2 LQKENI, per germline. The CDR3 extends over 13 amino acids. V lost 2 bases and J 3 bases, leaving 6 bases between the germline ends. CDR3 region: CASSPGLTDTQYF. The DNA for the CDR3 is TGTGCCAGCTCACCAGGACTTACAGATACGCAGTATTTT.

The chain couples TRBV5-1 to TRBJ1-2, with D unclear. Per germline, CDR1 SGHRS and CDR2 YFSETQ. This CDR3 has 15 amino acids. The V end was cut by 4 bases, the J end by 7 bases, with 20 bases between. This CDR3 is CASSKDEGSVGGYTF. DNA of the CDR3: TGCGCCAGCAGCAAGGACGAGGGTTCCGTCGGTGGCTACACCTTC.

This chain uses TRBV2 with TRBJ2-7; D possibly corresponds to TRBD2 (5 bases). V was pared by 2 bases and J by 8 bases, with 19 bases between. Looked up from germline, CDR1 is SNHLY and CDR2 is FYNNEI. This CDR3 has 15 amino acids. CDR3 sequence reads: CASSERERAESQQYF. The CDR3 coding sequence is TGTGCCAGCAGTGAACGGGAACGAGCAGAGAGCCAGCAGTACTTC.

This sequence joins TRBV15 and TRBJ1-2; no reliable D call. The CDR3 is 12 residues long. Germline CDR1 and CDR2: LNHNV and YYDKDF (reference sequence). V was clipped by 5 bases and J by 8 bases, with 12 bases between them. This chain's CDR3 is CATSALRQGYTF. Written as DNA, the CDR3 is TGTGCCACCAGCGCCCTCAGGCAGGGCTACACCTTC. Based on the CDR3 plus reference TRBV15 and TRBJ1-2, the full variable domain is DAMVIQNPRYQVTQFGKPVTLSCSQTLNHNVMYWYQQKSSQAPKLLFHYYDKDFNNEADTPDNFQSRRPNTSFCFLDIRSPGLGDTAMYLCATSALRQGYTFGSGTRLTVV.

The CDR3 coding sequence is TGTGCCAGCAGTACTTACGAGCAGTACTTC. It encodes CASSTYEQYF. This chain links TRBV28 with TRBJ2-7; D gene unclear. The germline V gene encodes CDR1 MDHEN and CDR2 SYDVKM. V was trimmed by 5 bases and J by 4 bases, leaving 3 bases between them. This CDR3 region has 10 residues.

The chain has TRBV29-1 and TRBJ2-7; 9 positions match TRBD2. Germline CDR1 reads SQVTM; CDR2 reads ANQGSEA. The J segment lost 7 bases and the V segment lost 4 bases, leaving 5 bases of the junction unmatched. The CDR3 has 12 amino acids. CDR3 sequence reads: CSVGGRVGEQYF. In DNA form, the CDR3 reads TGCAGCGTTGGCGGGAGGGTGGGGGAGCAGTACTTC.

The V call is TRBV28, the J call TRBJ2-7; 8 bases match TRBD1. CDR1 is MDHEN, CDR2 SYDVKM, per germline. The CDR3 loop spans 15 amino acids. V was clipped by 5 bases and J by 2 bases; unmatched bases: 8. DNA for the CDR3: TGTGCCAGCAGTCCGTGGACAGGGACCACCTACGAGCAGTACTTC. The encoded protein is CASSPWTGTTYEQYF.

The chain links TRBV5-4 to TRBJ2-1; TRBD1 is a possible D gene (7 bases). The CDR3 is made up of 14 amino acids. Trimming removed 3 bases at V and 5 bases at J, with 12 bases between. Germline CDR1 SGHNT, CDR2 YYREEE (reference sequence). The DNA of the CDR3 is TGTGCCAGCAGCTCGCAGGGGGGAAACAATGAGCAGTTCTTC. Translated: CASSSQGGNNEQFF.

The DNA for the CDR3 is TGTGCCACCAGCTCTCATTATGTGGGGACAGGTGAAGACACTGAAGCTTTCTTT. This codes for CATSSHYVGTGEDTEAFF. The chain has TRBV15 and TRBJ1-1, with TRBD1 matching 8 bases. Germline CDR1 is LNHNV and CDR2 is YYDKDF (reference sequence). The CDR3 totals 18 residues. V shed 5 bases, J shed 3 bases, and the junction held 17 bases outside the gene matches.

This chain uses TRBV6-1 with TRBJ2-7; TRBD2 agrees at 7 bases. The CDR3 covers 13 residues. V lost 9 bases and J lost 3; bases outside the gene matches: 8. CDR1 MNHNS and CDR2 SASEGT come from the germline V gene. CDR3 nucleotide sequence: TGTGCCAGTAAGATAGCGGGTCTCTACGAGCAGTACTTC. Translating it yields CASKIAGLYEQYF.

V and J are TRBV7-9 and TRBJ2-7, with D tentatively TRBD2 (6 bases). The CDR3 has 16 residues. V lost 0 bases and J 2 bases, leaving 14 bases between the germline ends. The germline V gene encodes CDR1 SEHNR and CDR2 FQNEAQ (reference sequence). The CDR3 coding sequence is TGTGCCAGCAGCTTAGCTCCAGCCGGGGGAACCTACGAGCAGTACTTC. Translated: CASSLAPAGGTYEQYF.

The sample holds a few counts of this clone. The rearrangement joins TRBV19 to TRBJ1-4, with 7 bases that match TRBD1. V gave up 5 bases and J gave up 0 bases; unmatched junction bases: 6. Looked up from germline, CDR1 is LNHDA and CDR2 is SQIVND (reference sequence). The CDR3 covers 16 residues. This CDR3 reads CASSLGQETTNEKLFF. The CDR3 region has the DNA TGTGCCAGTAGTCTAGGACAGGAGACAACTAATGAAAAACTGTTTTTT.